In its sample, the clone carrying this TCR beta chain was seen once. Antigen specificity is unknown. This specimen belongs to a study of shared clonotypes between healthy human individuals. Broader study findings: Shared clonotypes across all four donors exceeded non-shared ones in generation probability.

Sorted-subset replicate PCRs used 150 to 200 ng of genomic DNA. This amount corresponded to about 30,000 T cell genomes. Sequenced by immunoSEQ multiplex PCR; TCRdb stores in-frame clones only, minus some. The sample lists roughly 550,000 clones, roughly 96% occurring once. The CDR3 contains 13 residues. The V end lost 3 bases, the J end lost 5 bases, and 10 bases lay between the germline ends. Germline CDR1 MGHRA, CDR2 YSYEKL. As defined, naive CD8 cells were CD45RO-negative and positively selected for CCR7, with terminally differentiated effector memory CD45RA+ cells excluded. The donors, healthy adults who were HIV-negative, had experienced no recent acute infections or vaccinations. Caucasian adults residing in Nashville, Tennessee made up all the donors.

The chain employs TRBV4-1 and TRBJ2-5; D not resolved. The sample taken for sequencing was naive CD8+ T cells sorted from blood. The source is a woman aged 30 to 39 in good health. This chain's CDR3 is CASSHRGLETQYF. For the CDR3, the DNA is TGCGCCAGCAGCCATCGTGGGCTCGAGACCCAGTACTTC.